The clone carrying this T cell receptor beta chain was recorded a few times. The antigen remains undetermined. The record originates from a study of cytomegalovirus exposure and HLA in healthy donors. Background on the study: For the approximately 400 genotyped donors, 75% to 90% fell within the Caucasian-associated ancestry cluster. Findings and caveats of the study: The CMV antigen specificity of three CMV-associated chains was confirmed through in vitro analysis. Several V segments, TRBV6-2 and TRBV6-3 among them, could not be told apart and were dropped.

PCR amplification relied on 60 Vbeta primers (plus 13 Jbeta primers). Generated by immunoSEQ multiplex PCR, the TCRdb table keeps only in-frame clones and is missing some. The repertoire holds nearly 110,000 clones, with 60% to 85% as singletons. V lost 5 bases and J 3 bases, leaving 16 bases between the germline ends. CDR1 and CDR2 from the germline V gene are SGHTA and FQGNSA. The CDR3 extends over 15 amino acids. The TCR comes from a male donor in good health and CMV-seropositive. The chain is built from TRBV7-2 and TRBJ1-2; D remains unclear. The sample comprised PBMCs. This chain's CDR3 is CASSPIPPRDYGYTF. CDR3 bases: TGTGCCAGCAGCCCTATTCCCCCGAGGGACTATGGCTACACCTTC.